The 30 T cell receptor beta chains listed next were all sequenced from one sample in a study of blood T cells in healthy people across ages. Primed by a sample-barcoded 5' primer and a J-beta primer mix, a second PCR proceeded for roughly 7 to 12 cycles. TCRdb ran MiXCR on the 5' RACE reads and lists one entry per CDR3 protein. In the table there are hundreds of thousands of distinct CDR3 sequences, 35% to 40% of which are singletons. Sequenced sample: blood. The source is a man aged 18 to 30 in good health.

This clonotype turned up a few times. The CDR3 reads CNVGEWDNEQFF. The DNA of the CDR3 is TGCAACGTGGGAGAGTGGGACAATGAGCAGTTCTTC. The rearrangement joins TRBV29-1 to TRBJ2-1; tentative D call: TRBD2 (5 bases). Per the germline V gene, CDR1 is SQVTM and CDR2 is ANQGSEA. The CDR3 loop spans 12 amino acids.

This chain connects TRBV7-2 to TRBJ2-1, with 12 nucleotides matching TRBD2. The CDR3 is 15 amino acids. The V gene's germline CDR1 is SGHTA and CDR2 FQGNSA. V lost 4 bases and J lost 6; bases outside the gene matches: 4. The DNA for the CDR3 is TGTGCCAGCAGCTCTAGCGGGAGGGCCCTCAATGAGCAGTTCTTC. Amino acids: CASSSSGRALNEQFF.

This chain joins TRBV29-1 and TRBJ1-1; D may be TRBD1 (5 bases). The ends were cut back, 0 bases at V and 6 bases at J, with 14 bases in the middle. This CDR3 is 14 amino acids long. CDR1 is SQVTM, CDR2 ANQGSEA, per germline. The chain's CDR3 is CSVEDQAGRSEAFF. CDR3 in DNA: TGCAGCGTTGAAGATCAGGCAGGGCGCTCTGAAGCTTTCTTT.

This clonotype has ten or more counts. The V gene is TRBV4-2, the J gene TRBJ2-7, with TRBD1 as a possible D gene (5 bases). The CDR3 length is 17 residues. Germline CDR1 is LGHNA and CDR2 is YNFKEQ. With 0 bases removed from V and 1 base from J, the gap between germline ends came to 16 bases. The CDR3 DNA follows: TGTGCCAGCAGCCAAGATATCCCCCTGACAGCGTCCTACGAGCAGTACTTC. Translation: CASSQDIPLTASYEQYF.

The chain links TRBV4-1 to TRBJ1-6; no clear D gene. The CDR3 is made up of 13 amino acids. V gave up 0 bases and J gave up 9 bases, with 6 bases separating them. Germline V CDR1 and CDR2: MGHRA, YSYEKL. In nucleotides, the CDR3 is TGCGCCAGCAGCCAAGAGGGATCTTCACCCCTCCACTTT. Translating gives CASSQEGSSPLHF.

Notes on this clonotype: A much larger clone sits a single nucleotide away, making a read error possible. V gene TRBV10-3 combines with J gene TRBJ2-3; TRBD1 matches at 8 bases. Germline V gene lookup returns CDR1 ENHRY and CDR2 SYGVKD. This CDR3 region has 15 residues. DNA for the CDR3: TGTGCCGTCAGTGTCCGGACAGGGATTACAGATACGCAGTATTTT. Translated: CAVSVRTGITDTQYF.

This sequence joins TRBV4-3 and TRBJ2-6; a possible D gene is TRBD2 (5 bases). Germline-derived CDR1 and CDR2 are LGHNA and YSLEER. The CDR3 spans 16 residues. Trimming pared 3 bases from V and 1 base from J, leaving 10 bases between. The DNA of the CDR3 is TGCGCCAGCAGCCACTCAAGGGAGTCTGGGGCCAACGTCCTGACTTTC. It codes for CASSHSRESGANVLTF.

This clonotype was detected a few times. The chain joins TRBV27 to TRBJ2-5; D call uncertain. The tail of the sequence fits TRBJ2-7 better, so the J call may be wrong. Looked up from germline, CDR1 is MNHEY and CDR2 is SMNVEV (reference sequence). The CDR3 totals 9 residues. CDR3 protein: CASSCEQYF. The CDR3, as DNA: TGTGCCAGCAGTTGCGAGCAGTACTTC.

As concerns this clonotype: The conserved phenylalanine or tryptophan normally closing the CDR3 is absent here, so this likely arose from a read error. The genes are TRBV2 and TRBJ1-2; 10 nucleotides match TRBD1. Trimming took 10 bases from V and 2 from J; bases not matched to a gene: 7. The CDR3 covers 14 residues. Per the germline V gene, CDR1 is SNHLY and CDR2 is FYNNEI. The CDR3: CATKGQGTNYGYTL. The CDR3 DNA is TGTGCCACCAAGGGACAGGGGACCAACTATGGCTACACCTTA.

This clonotype was seen a few times. The gene calls are TRBV5-8 and TRBJ2-3; 7 nucleotides align to TRBD1. Trimming took 5 bases from V and 0 from J; bases not matched to a gene: 12. Germline CDR1 SGHTS, CDR2 YDEGEE. The CDR3 spans 17 residues. The CDR3 sequence: CASRYESGTASTDTQYF. CDR3 coding DNA: TGTGCCAGCAGGTATGAATCCGGGACAGCAAGCACAGATACGCAGTATTTT.

This clonotype has more than one count but fewer than ten. The J gene is TRBJ2-1, the V gene TRBV12-3 or TRBV12-4; no clear D. The length of the CDR3 is 17 residues. Trimming removed 0 bases from V and 6 bases from J, with 18 bases in between. CDR3 nucleotide sequence: TGTGCCAGCAGTTTAGCGCTTGGCCTCCCGGACCCCAATGAGCAGTTCTTC. It yields the protein CASSLALGLPDPNEQFF.

The chain couples TRBV25-1 to TRBJ1-4; D call uncertain. The germline CDR1 and CDR2 sequences are MGHDK and SYGVNS. This CDR3 is built from 16 residues. Trimming took off 0 bases at V and 2 bases at J, with 10 bases between the two ends. The CDR3 nucleotides read TGTGCCAGCAGTGAATATATTCTGGGGACTAATGAAAAACTGTTTTTT. Residues: CASSEYILGTNEKLFF. The complete variable domain, with remaining parts taken from reference TRBV25-1 and TRBJ1-4, reads EADIYQTPRYLVIGTGKKITLECSQTMGHDKMYWYQQDPGMELHLIHYSYGVNSTEKGDLSSESTVSRIRTEHFPLTLESARPSHTSQYLCASSEYILGTNEKLFFGSGTQLSVL.

This chain links TRBV5-1 with TRBJ1-6, with 9 bases identical to TRBD1. Trimming cost V 4 bases and J 6 bases; bases outside gene matches: 8. Germline CDR1 SGHRS, CDR2 YFSETQ. The CDR3 loop spans 16 amino acids. This CDR3 is CASSPMDRGGNSPLHF. The CDR3 DNA is TGCGCCAGCAGCCCGATGGACAGGGGTGGTAATTCACCCCTCCACTTT.

This sequence joins TRBV7-8 and TRBJ2-5, with TRBD2 matching over 7 bases. The trim removed 5 bases at V and 11 bases at J, leaving 20 bases unmatched. Germline V gives CDR1 SGHVS, CDR2 FQNEAQ. The CDR3 consists of 16 residues. Written as DNA, the CDR3 is TGTGCCAGCAGCCCTAAGGCCTCTAGCGGCAACAATGAGCAGTACTTC. Its protein product is CASSPKASSGNNEQYF.

This clonotype was observed a few times. The chain has TRBV12-3 or TRBV12-4 and TRBJ1-1; no reliable D call. The CDR3 is made up of 14 amino acids. The V gene lost 1 base and the J gene lost 6 bases, with 12 bases spanning the gap. The CDR3 reads CASSLGSDGAEAFF. The CDR3 DNA reads as TGTGCCAGCAGTTTAGGTTCCGATGGGGCTGAAGCTTTCTTT.

This clonotype was seen a single time. V and J are TRBV29-1 and TRBJ2-6; unclear D gene. V shed 5 bases and J shed 0 bases, with 5 bases lying between them. The V gene's germline CDR1 is SQVTM and CDR2 ANQGSEA. This CDR3 region has 13 residues. DNA of the CDR3: TGCAGCGTTAAGCTCTCTGGGGCCAACGTCCTGACTTTC. It codes for CSVKLSGANVLTF.

At least ten counts were recorded for this clonotype. V usage is TRBV6-1 and J usage is TRBJ2-5; 12 nucleotides line up with TRBD2. Judging by the DNA end, TRBJ2-7 fits better; the J call may be wrong. The CDR3 sequence is 13 residues long. CDR1 is MNHNS, CDR2 SASEGT, per germline. CDR3 in amino acids: CASRTSGDYEQYF. CDR3 nucleotides: TGTGCCAGCCGGACTAGCGGGGATTACGAGCAGTACTTC.

This clonotype was recorded once. Mismatch with germline at one junction end may stem from a read error. The chain joins TRBV10-3 to TRBJ2-7, with TRBD2 matching over 15 bases. The germline V gene has CDR1 ENHRY and CDR2 SYGVKD. This CDR3 region has 16 residues. The CDR3 loop is CTISVGTSGGTYEQYF. For the CDR3, the DNA is TGTACCATCAGTGTTGGGACTAGCGGGGGGACCTACGAGCAGTACTTC.

On this clonotype: One base away lies a much larger clone, so this may be a sequencing read error. The CDR3 protein is CAGSEIRGSVHEQYF. The DNA of the CDR3 is TGTGCCGGCAGTGAGATCAGGGGATCGGTTCACGAGCAGTACTTC. The rearrangement uses TRBV12-3 or TRBV12-4 and TRBJ2-7; tentative D call: TRBD1 (6 bases). The CDR3 totals 15 residues.

This chain links TRBV10-3 with TRBJ1-1, with 8 bases aligning to TRBD1. Germline CDR1 ENHRY, CDR2 SYGVKD. CDR3 size: 13 residues. After removal of 7 bases from V and 1 base from J, the junction contained 2 bases not matched to a gene. The CDR3, as DNA: TGTGCCATCACCGGACAGGGGAACACTGAAGCTTTCTTT. Protein: CAITGQGNTEAFF.

This clonotype was seen at least ten times. The V and J genes are TRBV6-5 and TRBJ2-6; D remains unclear. The germline V gene has CDR1 MNHEY and CDR2 SVGAGI. Trimming took off 3 bases at V and 1 base at J, with 7 bases between the two ends. The CDR3 runs to 15 residues. CDR3 protein: CASSYAVSGANVLTF. The CDR3 DNA sequence: TGTGCCAGCAGTTATGCGGTTTCTGGGGCCAACGTCCTGACTTTC.

This clonotype was found a few times. This may be a read error: a much more frequent sequence differs by one nucleotide. The chain recombines TRBV4-3 with TRBJ2-3; D unclear. Germline V gene lookup returns CDR1 LGHNA and CDR2 YSLEER. The CDR3 spans 13 residues. The CDR3 DNA follows: TGCGCCAGCAGCCAAGATAGATCAGATACGCCGTATTTT. This sequence encodes CASSQDRSDTPYF.

This clonotype occurred a few times. The chain couples TRBV20-1 to TRBJ1-2, with a weak D call TRBD1 (6 bases). Trimming removed 3 bases from V and 3 bases from J, with 14 bases in between. Germline V lookup: CDR1 DFQATT, CDR2 SNEGSKA (reference sequence). The CDR3 has 14 residues. The CDR3 here is CSARGHRPDYGYTF. CDR3 sequence (DNA): TGCAGTGCTAGGGGACATCGGCCCGACTATGGCTACACCTTC.

This rearrangement joins TRBV20-1 to TRBJ1-2; TRBD1 is a possible D gene (5 bases). Trimming shortened V by 6 bases and J by 3 bases, and 17 bases separated the two germline ends. Germline CDR1 and CDR2: DFQATT and SNEGSKA (reference sequence). The CDR3 length is 14 residues. This CDR3 reads CSAKYTGVHYGYTF. The CDR3, as DNA: TGCAGTGCCAAATACACAGGAGTGCACTATGGCTACACCTTC.

The CDR3 is CSAPPPGRTEAFF. The DNA for the CDR3 is TGCAGTGCCCCGCCCCCTGGGAGAACTGAAGCTTTCTTT. The chain employs TRBV20-1 and TRBJ1-1; D remains ambiguous. This CDR3 has 13 amino acids. The V end was cut by 6 bases, the J end by 5 bases, with 16 bases between. CDR1 and CDR2 from the germline V gene are DFQATT and SNEGSKA (reference sequence).

The chain couples TRBV21-1 to TRBJ2-6; the table assigns TRBD1, which was not confirmed against the DNA. TRBV21-1 is tagged as a pseudogene. The CDR3 spans 15 residues. The CDR3 protein is CASSAPKGQGRVLTF. In DNA form, the CDR3 reads TGTGCCAGCAGCGCGCCCAAGGGACAGGGACGGGTCCTGACTTTC.

This clonotype was observed at least ten times. This rearrangement joins TRBV20-1 to TRBJ2-6; tentatively, D is TRBD1 or TRBD2 (5 bases each). Trimming took off 1 base at V and 1 base at J, with 20 bases between the two ends. CDR3 length equals 19 residues. The germline V gene has CDR1 DFQATT and CDR2 SNEGSKA (reference sequence). CDR3 in DNA: TGCAGTGCTAGAGGGGACGGAACTCTTCTCTCGTCTGGGGCCAACGTCCTGACTTTC. Its translation is CSARGDGTLLSSGANVLTF.

Turning to this clonotype: This may be a read error: a much more frequent sequence differs by one nucleotide. The chain recombines TRBV12-3 or TRBV12-4 with TRBJ2-5; D ambiguous. There are 14 residues in the CDR3. V shed 7 bases and J shed 1 base, with 13 bases lying between them. The CDR3 sequence is CASTDVGSQETQYF. The CDR3 DNA sequence: TGTGCCAGCACCGACGTAGGCAGCCAAGAGACCCAGTACTTC.

This clonotype showed up many times. V usage is TRBV7-2 and J usage is TRBJ1-4; D not resolved. This CDR3 comprises 13 residues. Between the trimmed V and J ends, which lost 5 bases and 0 bases, there was a span of 4 bases. The germline V gene encodes CDR1 SGHTA and CDR2 FQGNSA. The DNA for the CDR3 is TGTGCCAGCAGCGATGCAACTAATGAAAAACTGTTTTTT. Its protein is CASSDATNEKLFF.

The sample holds a few counts of this clonotype. The chain employs TRBV4-3 and TRBJ1-2; TRBD1 is a possible D gene (5 bases). The germline CDR1 and CDR2 sequences are LGHNA and YSLEER. The length of the CDR3 is 15 residues. Trimming shortened V by 4 bases and J by 4 bases, and 16 bases separated the two germline ends. The CDR3 sequence is CASSRSVGDTYGYTF. CDR3 sequence (DNA): TGCGCCAGCAGCCGCTCGGTAGGGGATACCTATGGCTACACCTTC.